This record looks at one T cell receptor (beta chain) sequence and its context. What it recognizes is unknown. This specimen belongs to a study of brain T cells in children with intractable seizures. General observations from the study: Patients' HCMV serostatus was unknown; virus specificity rests on CDR3 similarity alone.

Only in-frame clones appear in the TCRdb table, and some are missing; sequencing was by immunoSEQ multiplex PCR. The sample yields 65,000 to 85,000 clones, just over 90% seen once. V was clipped by 0 bases and J by 14 bases; unmatched bases: 15. CDR3 length: 15 residues. The germline V gene encodes CDR1 MNHNS and CDR2 SASEGT. This chain connects TRBV6-1 to TRBJ1-2; 7 nucleotides agree with TRBD1. The TCR sequence derives from a boy younger than two with tuberous sclerosis and intractable seizures. The sequences come from peripheral blood, collected at surgery. The chain's CDR3 is CASSEAVPRGIKVTF. The CDR3 nucleotides are TGTGCCAGCAGTGAAGCGGTTCCCAGGGGGATTAAAGTTACCTTC.